The 31 T cell receptor beta chains below were found in one sample sequenced in a study of OX40 agonist ivuxolimab in advanced cancers. Generated by immunoSEQ multiplex PCR, the TCRdb table keeps only in-frame clones and is missing some. The table has approximately 20,000 clones, approximately 87% seen once. This sample comprised CD4+ or CD8+ T cells sorted from blood, obtained in a trial of the OX40 agonist ivuxolimab. The receptors stem from an adult with an advanced solid tumor such as melanoma, head and neck, liver or kidney cancer.

This chain connects TRBV7-3 to TRBJ2-3; D possibly matches TRBD1 or TRBD2 (5 bases each). V was pared by 5 bases and J by 7 bases, with 10 bases between. Germline V gives CDR1 SGHTA, CDR2 FQGTGA. There are 12 residues in the CDR3. DNA for the CDR3: TGTGCCAGCAGCGAGGGGTCGAATACGCAGTATTTT. Translated, it gives CASSEGSNTQYF.

This clone turned up a few times. The gene calls are TRBV19 and TRBJ1-2, with no clear D. Trimming stripped 6 bases from V and 2 bases from J, with 13 bases between. Germline V gene lookup returns CDR1 LNHDA and CDR2 SQIVND (reference sequence). This CDR3 has 14 amino acids. CDR3 coding DNA: TGTGCCAGTAGCCGCCCCGATGAAAACTATGGCTACACCTTC. Encoded protein: CASSRPDENYGYTF. Full variable domain (remainder filled in from reference TRBV19 and TRBJ1-2): DGGITQSPKYLFRKEGQNVTLSCEQNLNHDAMYWYRQDPGQGLRLIYYSQIVNDFQKGDIAEGYSVSREKKESFPLTVTSAQKNPTAFYLCASSRPDENYGYTFGSGTRLTVV.

The chain combines TRBV21-1 with TRBJ2-5. TRBV21-1 counts as a pseudogene. The CDR3 has 13 residues. CDR3 nucleotides: TGTGCCAGCAGCAATAGTGGGGAAGAGACCCAGTACTTC. Translating it yields CASSNSGEETQYF.

This sequence joins TRBV28 and TRBJ1-4; tentatively, D is TRBD1 (6 bases). The CDR3 has 15 residues. Germline CDR1 reads MDHEN; CDR2 reads SYDVKM. Trimming left V 8 bases short and J 2 bases short, with 15 bases between. As DNA, the CDR3 is TGTGCCAGCCGGAGGGGGATAGGGACTAATGAAAAACTGTTTTTT. Its protein product is CASRRGIGTNEKLFF.

The chain combines TRBV7-9 with TRBJ2-7; D is unresolved. CDR1 is SEHNR, CDR2 FQNEAQ, per germline (reference sequence). Trimming removed 5 bases from V and 4 bases from J, with 15 bases in between. The CDR3 sequence is 14 residues long. The CDR3, as DNA: TGTGCCAGCAGCCCCTCGCCGCCAACGTACGAGCAGTACTTC. It codes for CASSPSPPTYEQYF.

The rearrangement links TRBV11-2 to TRBJ2-1; possible D gene TRBD2, 6 bases. Trimming removed 5 bases from V and 10 bases from J, with 12 bases in between. Per the germline V gene, CDR1 is SGHAT and CDR2 is FQNNGV. There are 12 residues in the CDR3. The CDR3 sequence: CASSPTRGEQFF. The CDR3 DNA is TGTGCCAGCAGCCCGACTCGGGGGGAGCAGTTCTTC.

V gene TRBV5-6 combines with J gene TRBJ2-7; no firm D call. Germline CDR1 is SGHDT and CDR2 is YYEEEE. The V end was cut by 1 base, the J end by 3 bases, with 14 bases between. The CDR3 has 15 amino acids. In DNA, the CDR3 is TGTGCCAGCAGCTTGACCCTCGGGTTGGTCTACGAGCAGTACTTC. Protein sequence: CASSLTLGLVYEQYF.

This clone was counted a single time. Here the CDR3 DNA reads TGTGCCAGCAGTTTATTCATGTCTCACAATGAGCAGTTCTTC. The encoded protein is CASSLFMSHNEQFF. The chain couples TRBV27 to TRBJ2-1; D remains unclear. The length of the CDR3 is 14 residues. V lost 1 base, J lost 5 bases, and 9 bases lay in between. Per germline, CDR1 MNHEY and CDR2 SMNVEV (reference sequence).

The gene calls are TRBV7-8 and TRBJ2-7, with D perhaps matching TRBD2 (6 bases). The germline CDR1 and CDR2 sequences are SGHVS and FQNEAQ. V was clipped by 5 bases and J by 2 bases, with 13 bases between them. The CDR3 length is 14 residues. The CDR3 loop reads CASSLGGLTYEQYF. The CDR3 bases are TGTGCCAGCAGCCTAGGAGGGCTTACCTACGAGCAGTACTTC.

This clone was observed a few times. The gene calls are TRBV14 and TRBJ2-7, with D uncertain. Germline V gene lookup returns CDR1 SGHDN and CDR2 FVKESK. V shed 6 bases and J shed 7 bases, with 19 bases lying between them. This CDR3 is built from 14 residues. The CDR3 region is CASSDWSQMGEQYF. CDR3 nucleotide sequence: TGTGCCAGCAGTGACTGGTCGCAGATGGGTGAGCAGTACTTC.

In DNA, the CDR3 is TGTGCCAGCAGCTTGAGTGGCTCTGGGGCCAACGTCCTGACTTTC. It is translated as CASSLSGSGANVLTF. This chain connects TRBV5-4 to TRBJ2-6; no clear D. Germline values: CDR1 SGHNT, CDR2 YYREEE (reference sequence). This CDR3 has 15 residues. Deletions cut 1 base from V and 0 bases from J, with 5 bases between.

V is TRBV5-6 and J is TRBJ1-5; D uncertain. The CDR3 covers 13 residues. With 0 bases removed from V and 5 bases from J, the gap between germline ends came to 6 bases. Germline V CDR1 and CDR2: SGHDT, YYEEEE. The CDR3 spells CASSLALDQPQHF. For the CDR3, the DNA is TGTGCCAGCAGCTTGGCCCTGGATCAGCCCCAGCATTTT.

The chain is built from TRBV9 and TRBJ2-5; D unclear. Trimming took off 2 bases at V and 3 bases at J, with 11 bases between the two ends. This CDR3 is built from 14 residues. Germline assignment: CDR1 SGDLS and CDR2 YYNGEE. The CDR3 sequence is CASSVGSREETQYF. CDR3 sequence (DNA): TGTGCCAGCAGCGTGGGCAGCCGGGAAGAGACCCAGTACTTC.

This sequence joins TRBV6-6 and TRBJ2-3; TRBD1 might be the D (6 bases). The CDR3 is 14 amino acids. Trimming left V 3 bases short and J 6 bases short, with 13 bases between. Germline values: CDR1 MNHNY, CDR2 SVGAGI (reference sequence). For the CDR3, the DNA is TGTGCCAGCAGTTATCAGGGGCCACCCGATACGCAGTATTTT. It codes for CASSYQGPPDTQYF.

The chain has TRBV7-6 and TRBJ2-5, with 8 bases matching TRBD1. Germline V CDR1 and CDR2: SGHVS, FNYEAQ. V shed 2 bases and J 4 bases; nucleotides not matched to a gene: 18. CDR3 size: 19 residues. The CDR3 DNA reads TGTGCCAGCAGCTTACAGGACGGGGATGAGACAGGGGTGGGAGAGACCCAGTACTTC. Translated, it gives CASSLQDGDETGVGETQYF.

The chain combines TRBV11-2 with TRBJ2-3; possibly TRBD1 for D (6 bases). The CDR3 contains 15 residues. The V end was cut by 6 bases, the J end by 0 bases, with 13 bases between. Germline V CDR1 and CDR2: SGHAT, FQNNGV. CDR3 sequence reads: CASRTFGTSTDTQYF. CDR3 DNA sequence: TGTGCCAGCAGAACCTTTGGGACAAGCACAGATACGCAGTATTTT.

The chain couples TRBV18 to TRBJ2-7; D is unresolved. V gave up 2 bases and J gave up 3 bases, with 8 bases separating them. The CDR3 runs 13 residues. Germline values: CDR1 KGHSH, CDR2 LQKENI. The CDR3 DNA reads as TGTGCCAGCTCACCATCGTGGGACTACGAGCAGTACTTC. Protein sequence: CASSPSWDYEQYF. Full variable domain (remainder filled in from reference TRBV18 and TRBJ2-7): NAGVMQNPRHLVRRRGQEARLRCSPMKGHSHVYWYRQLPEEGLKFMVYLQKENIIDESGMPKERFSAEFPKEGPSILRIQQVVRGDSAAYFCASSPSWDYEQYFGPGTRLTVT.

This clone appeared a single time. The CDR3 DNA follows: TGTGCCAGCAGCTCTAGAGGCTCCGGCTCTGGAAACACCATATATTTT. Its translation is CASSSRGSGSGNTIYF. The gene calls are TRBV7-9 and TRBJ1-3; D ambiguous. Germline-derived CDR1 and CDR2 are SEHNR and FQNEAQ (reference sequence). CDR3 length: 16 residues. Trimming shortened V by 4 bases and J by 0 bases, and 13 bases separated the two germline ends.

The chain couples TRBV6-6 to TRBJ2-7; TRBD1 might be the D (6 bases). V dropped 6 bases and J dropped 0 bases, with 12 bases sitting between them. The CDR3 extends over 14 amino acids. Germline assignment: CDR1 MNHNY and CDR2 SVGAGI (reference sequence). The CDR3 DNA reads TGTGCCAGCAGCCCACAGGGATTCTCCTACGAGCAGTACTTC. Its protein is CASSPQGFSYEQYF.

The gene calls are TRBV6-5 and TRBJ2-2; D gene unclear. V lost 7 bases and J 4 bases, leaving 10 bases between the germline ends. The length of the CDR3 is 13 residues. In germline, CDR1 is MNHEY, CDR2 SVGAGI. CDR3 nucleotide sequence: TGTGCCAGCAAAAAGGACCTCACCGGGGAGCTGTTTTTT. It specifies CASKKDLTGELFF.

This chain uses TRBV5-1 with TRBJ1-1; 7 bases fit TRBD1. The CDR3 is made up of 15 amino acids. Per the germline V gene, CDR1 is SGHRS and CDR2 is YFSETQ. The ends lost 2 bases at V and 0 bases at J; junction bases unmatched: 4. The CDR3 bases are TGCGCCAGCAGCTTCGGACAGGACTTGAACACTGAAGCTTTCTTT. Its protein is CASSFGQDLNTEAFF. The whole variable domain, filled in from reference TRBV5-1 and TRBJ1-1, reads KAGVTQTPRYLIKTRGQQVTLSCSPISGHRSVSWYQQTPGQGLQFLFEYFSETQRNKGNFPGRFSGRQFSNSRSEMNVSTLELGDSALYLCASSFGQDLNTEAFFGQGTRLTVV.

The chain employs TRBV4-3 and TRBJ2-1; D not certain. CDR1 is LGHNA and CDR2 is YSLEER in the germline V gene. CDR3 length: 16 residues. V was clipped by 0 bases and J by 8 bases, with 17 bases between them. CDR3: CASSQDGPYLGHEQFF. In DNA form, the CDR3 reads TGCGCCAGCAGCCAAGATGGCCCCTACTTGGGCCATGAGCAGTTCTTC.

In DNA, the CDR3 is TGTGCCAGCAGCCCTCTTACCCCTTCTTACGAGCAGTACTTC. Translation: CASSPLTPSYEQYF. The V gene is TRBV11-2, the J gene TRBJ2-7; D gene uncertain. The V gene's germline CDR1 is SGHAT and CDR2 FQNNGV. This CDR3 region has 14 residues. V lost 5 bases to trimming and J lost 4 bases, with 15 bases between them.

The J gene is TRBJ2-1, the V gene TRBV15; D call uncertain. Trimming took 4 bases from V and 7 from J, leaving 20 bases between them. The germline CDR1 and CDR2 sequences are LNHNV and YYDKDF (reference sequence). The CDR3 length is 16 residues. As DNA, the CDR3 is TGTGCCACCAGCACAGCCCCCTTGGACGGACGGAATGAGCAGTTCTTC. Translated, it gives CATSTAPLDGRNEQFF.

The chain links TRBV6-5 to TRBJ2-3, with TRBD2 as a possible D gene (6 bases). This CDR3 is built from 15 residues. Germline V CDR1 and CDR2: MNHEY, SVGAGI. V dropped 10 bases and J dropped 3 bases, with 20 bases sitting between them. CDR3 loop: CATYAAEGRTDTQYF. CDR3 nucleotide sequence: TGTGCCACCTATGCGGCGGAGGGACGGACAGATACGCAGTATTTT.

This chain joins TRBV9 and TRBJ1-1; D ambiguous. CDR3 length: 15 residues. V was cut by 1 base and J by 1 base, with 11 bases left in between. Germline V lookup: CDR1 SGDLS, CDR2 YYNGEE. CDR3 sequence (DNA): TGTGCCAGCAGCGTACTGCGGGGAAGGAACACTGAAGCTTTCTTT. Encoded protein: CASSVLRGRNTEAFF.

This clone is a singleton in its sample. The rearrangement joins TRBV27 to TRBJ2-7, with D uncertain. Trimming removed 0 bases from V and 6 bases from J, with 9 bases in between. Germline V gene lookup returns CDR1 MNHEY and CDR2 SMNVEV (reference sequence). CDR3 length: 13 amino acids. This chain's CDR3 is CASSLSVSSEQYF. CDR3 coding DNA: TGTGCCAGCAGTTTATCCGTCAGTTCCGAGCAGTACTTC.

This chain connects TRBV19 to TRBJ2-1; D might be TRBD2 (5 bases). V was shortened by 0 bases and J by 5 bases, with 11 bases between the two germline ends. The germline gives CDR1 LNHDA, CDR2 SQIVND (reference sequence). This CDR3 has 15 residues. The CDR3 protein is CASSIDIEGNNEQFF. The CDR3 DNA sequence: TGTGCCAGTAGTATAGATATAGAGGGAAACAATGAGCAGTTCTTC.

This chain uses TRBV5-8 with TRBJ2-7, with TRBD1 matching 7 bases. CDR1 is SGHTS, CDR2 YDEGEE, per germline. J was trimmed by 5 bases and V by 4 bases; bases with no gene match: 12. The CDR3 length is 15 residues. As DNA, the CDR3 is TGTGCCAGCAGCCATAGCTTCCGACAGGGCGACGAGCAGTACTTC. It yields the protein CASSHSFRQGDEQYF.

The V and J genes are TRBV19 and TRBJ1-4, with D possibly being TRBD1 (6 bases). The V end was cut by 4 bases, the J end by 0 bases, with 24 bases between. CDR3 length: 20 residues. Germline loops: CDR1 LNHDA, CDR2 SQIVND (reference sequence). Here the CDR3 reads CASSTYQGSLNPATNEKLFF. The CDR3 DNA is TGTGCCAGTAGTACCTATCAGGGGTCATTAAATCCCGCAACTAATGAAAAACTGTTTTTT.

The rearrangement joins TRBV4-3 to TRBJ1-3; TRBD1 matches at 7 bases. V lost 0 bases, J lost 6 bases, and 5 bases stayed unmatched. This CDR3 region has 15 residues. Per the germline V gene, CDR1 is LGHNA and CDR2 is YSLEER. The CDR3, as DNA: TGCGCCAGCAGCCAAGATAGGACAGGCCAAAACACCATATATTTT. This translates into CASSQDRTGQNTIYF.